Described below is a single T cell receptor (beta chain) sequence and its context. Its antigen is not known. Here immunoSEQ multiplex PCR was the method, and the copy in TCRdb shows in-frame clones only, minus some. The sample carries just over 95,000 clones, around 89% recorded once. The CDR3 spans 16 residues. The V gene's germline CDR1 is SGHAT and CDR2 FQNNGV. Deletions cut 1 base from V and 0 bases from J, with 10 bases between. This sample stems from a study of OX40 agonist ivuxolimab in advanced cancers. Overall study results and limits: Expanded clones tended on average to be more numerous among CD8+ T cells than CD4+.

Sequencing used CD4+ or CD8+ T cells sorted from blood, obtained in a trial of the OX40 agonist ivuxolimab. V is TRBV11-2 and J is TRBJ2-1, with D unclear. This TCR derives from an adult with an advanced solid tumor such as melanoma, head and neck, liver or kidney cancer. CDR3 residues: CASSLGASPSYNEQFF. The DNA for the CDR3 is TGTGCCAGCAGCTTAGGGGCTAGTCCCTCCTACAATGAGCAGTTCTTC.